This T cell receptor beta chain was sequenced for a study of blood T cell repertoires in COVID-19 (dated by TCRdb to 2019 to 2021). With respect to the entire study: Samples from collaborators originated in the United States, Italy and Spain and spanned both the acute and convalescent phases of COVID-19. The prospective study material was composed of cDNA or gDNA derived from T cells, B-cell-depleted T cells, or PBMCs. Subjects who had been exposed to COVID-19, were actively infected with it, or had recovered from it provided the deeply sampled blood TCRbeta repertoires that made up the dataset. A freely available public database, intended as a resource for researchers studying the immune response to SARS-CoV-2, is where the repertoires were released. The samples were drawn from the first 160 participants of the ongoing ImmuneRACE study and from some 1,300 subjects provided by 6 global collaborators. A de-identified subject ID, COVID-19 status, age in years and sex were almost always included in the sample metadata. Where HLA class I and class II types were available, the types were taken from metadata supplied by the sample provider, not from assay-based typing.

The research as a whole found: How much clinical and demographic metadata was included differed by source and by participant, and the metadata was provided uncurated.

Trimming leaves V shorter by 7 bases and J shorter by 1 base, with the junction holding 4 bases beyond the gene matches. The CDR3 runs 14 residues from the cysteine to the phenylalanine. The kept DNA is CDR3 alone, 42 bases in frame from the first base. CDR1 KGHDR and CDR2 SFDVKD were looked up in the germline V gene. Regarding this clone: The clone's antigen remains unknown. No much larger clonotype is one base removed from it; base qualities were not supplied.

In Seattle, one collaborating source enrolled patients while the infection was active and tracked those patients longitudinally over the course of disease. Whole blood was collected in K2EDTA tubes by collaborating institutions according to the institutions' own protocols. For TCRbeta analysis, collaborators shipped samples in one of three forms: frozen whole blood, isolated PBMCs, or DNA extracted from either of those sample types. TCRbeta CDR3 regions were amplified from genomic DNA using the immunoSEQ Assay, a bias-controlled multiplex PCR. From the authors' description of their analysis: The number of nucleated cells in each sample was estimated from the amplification of reference gene primers within the assay. To quantify the absolute abundance of each unique TCRbeta CDR3 rearrangement, sequence reads were collapsed and filtered. For each sample, productive Simpson clonality was calculated by taking the square root of Simpson's diversity index across productive rearrangements. In TCRdb, the immuneACCESS table is reduced to in-frame sequences with V and J assigned. These tables do not hold every clone; where another copy was compared, an unresolved V gene accounts for under half, and the others remain unexplained. Clonal size and the V and J genes are those of that table, whereas D and trimming came from the DNA. The sample table contains 100,000 to 150,000 clones; only one count was recorded for 70% to 75% of them. The top ten hold about 5.5% of the sample.

Sequenced material: peripheral blood. The sequence was obtained from a man older than 75 with COVID-19, enrolled during active disease. This receptor chain uses TRBV24-1 and TRBJ2-3; 7 bases in the middle match TRBD1. CDR3 reads: CATRSGQGTDTQYF. The DNA sequence is TGTGCCACCAGATCTGGACAGGGCACAGATACGCAGTATTTT.